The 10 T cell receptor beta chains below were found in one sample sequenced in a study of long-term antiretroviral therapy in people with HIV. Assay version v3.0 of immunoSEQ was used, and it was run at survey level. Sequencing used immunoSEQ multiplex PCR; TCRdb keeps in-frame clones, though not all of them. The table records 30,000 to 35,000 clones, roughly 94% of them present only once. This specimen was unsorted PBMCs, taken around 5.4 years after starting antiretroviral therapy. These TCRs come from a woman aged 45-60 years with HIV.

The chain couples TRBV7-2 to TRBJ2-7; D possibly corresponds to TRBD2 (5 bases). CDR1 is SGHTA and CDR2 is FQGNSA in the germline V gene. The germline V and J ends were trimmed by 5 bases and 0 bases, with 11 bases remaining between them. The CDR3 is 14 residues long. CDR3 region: CASSPTSPSYEQYF. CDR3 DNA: TGTGCCAGCAGCCCTACTAGTCCCTCCTACGAGCAGTACTTC. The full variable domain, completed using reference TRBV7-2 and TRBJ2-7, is GAGVSQSPSNKVTEKGKDVELRCDPISGHTALYWYRQSLGQGLEFLIYFQGNSAPDKSGLPSDRFSAERTGGSVSTLTIQRTQQEDSAVYLCASSPTSPSYEQYFGPGTRLTVT.

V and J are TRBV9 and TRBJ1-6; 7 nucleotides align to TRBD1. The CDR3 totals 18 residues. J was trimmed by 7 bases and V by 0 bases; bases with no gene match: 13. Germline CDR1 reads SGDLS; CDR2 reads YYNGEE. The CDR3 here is CASSVGIRRTGGNSPLHF. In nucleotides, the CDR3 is TGTGCCAGCAGCGTAGGTATTCGTCGGACAGGCGGAAATTCACCCCTCCACTTT.

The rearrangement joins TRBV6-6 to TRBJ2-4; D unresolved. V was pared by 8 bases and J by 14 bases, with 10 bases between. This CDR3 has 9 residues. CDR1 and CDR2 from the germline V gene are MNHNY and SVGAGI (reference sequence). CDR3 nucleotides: TGTGCCAGCGGTGGAGTCAAGTACTTC. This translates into CASGGVKYF.

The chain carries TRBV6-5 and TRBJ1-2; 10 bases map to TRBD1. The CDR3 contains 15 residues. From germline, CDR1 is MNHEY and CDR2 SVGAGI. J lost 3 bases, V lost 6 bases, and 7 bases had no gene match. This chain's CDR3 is CASSLTGGADYGYTF. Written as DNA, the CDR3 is TGTGCCAGCAGCCTGACAGGGGGCGCGGACTATGGCTACACCTTC.

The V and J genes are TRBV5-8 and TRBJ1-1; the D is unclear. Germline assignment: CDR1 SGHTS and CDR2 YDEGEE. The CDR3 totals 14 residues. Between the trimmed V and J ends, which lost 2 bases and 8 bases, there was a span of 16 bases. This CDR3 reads CASSFYSALREAFF. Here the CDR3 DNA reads TGTGCCAGCAGCTTTTACTCTGCATTACGCGAAGCTTTCTTT.

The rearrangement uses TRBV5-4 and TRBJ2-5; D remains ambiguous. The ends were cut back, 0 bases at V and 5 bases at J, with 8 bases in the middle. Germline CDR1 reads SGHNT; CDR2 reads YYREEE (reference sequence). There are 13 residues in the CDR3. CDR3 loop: CASSLVTLETQYF. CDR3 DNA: TGTGCCAGCAGCTTGGTTACTCTCGAGACCCAGTACTTC.

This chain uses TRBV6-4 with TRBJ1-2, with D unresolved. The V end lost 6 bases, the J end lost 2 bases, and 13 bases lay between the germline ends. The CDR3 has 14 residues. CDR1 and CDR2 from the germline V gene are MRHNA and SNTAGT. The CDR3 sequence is CASSPTQSNYGYTF. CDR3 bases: TGTGCCAGCAGCCCCACACAGAGCAACTATGGCTACACCTTC.

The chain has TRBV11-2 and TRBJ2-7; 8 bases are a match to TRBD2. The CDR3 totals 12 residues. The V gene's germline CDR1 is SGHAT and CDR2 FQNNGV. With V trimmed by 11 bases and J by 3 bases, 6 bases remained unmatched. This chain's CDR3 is CASLRGGYEQYF. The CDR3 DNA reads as TGTGCCTCTTTACGGGGGGGCTACGAGCAGTACTTC.

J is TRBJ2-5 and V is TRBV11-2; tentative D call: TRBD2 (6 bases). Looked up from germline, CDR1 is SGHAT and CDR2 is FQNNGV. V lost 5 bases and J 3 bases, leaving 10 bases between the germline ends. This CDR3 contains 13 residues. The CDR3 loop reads CASSTGLEETQYF. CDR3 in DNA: TGTGCCAGCAGCACGGGACTCGAAGAGACCCAGTACTTC.

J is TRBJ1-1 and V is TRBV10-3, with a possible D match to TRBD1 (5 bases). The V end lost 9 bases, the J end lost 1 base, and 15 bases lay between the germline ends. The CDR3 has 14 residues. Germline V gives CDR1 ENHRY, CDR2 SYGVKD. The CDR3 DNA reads TGTGCCATAAGGCCGGGACCGACGAACACTGAAGCTTTCTTT. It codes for CAIRPGPTNTEAFF.